This passage covers 26 T cell receptor beta chains from one sample sequenced in a study of identical twins. Via MiXCR, TCRdb re-called the 5' RACE reads, giving one row per CDR3 protein. The sample holds about 220,000 distinct CDR3 sequences, 6.5% to 8.5% seen once. These data were also filed under a second study, of yellow fever vaccine responses in identical twins.

Sequenced sample: memory (CD45RO+) T cells sorted from blood. The receptors derive from a woman aged 18-30 years in good health.

There are a few counts of this clonotype. The V gene is TRBV20-1, the J gene TRBJ2-3; 11 nucleotides align to TRBD2. Germline CDR1 and CDR2: DFQATT and SNEGSKA (reference sequence). The CDR3 consists of 15 residues. V gave up 5 bases and J gave up 1 base; unmatched junction bases: 5. DNA of the CDR3: TGCAGTGCTCCCAAGACTAGCGGGGGCACAGATACGCAGTATTTT. Its protein is CSAPKTSGGTDTQYF.

The chain carries TRBV12-3 or TRBV12-4 and TRBJ2-5; D is unresolved. The CDR3 has 15 amino acids. V was shortened by 4 bases and J by 5 bases, with 17 bases between the two germline ends. The CDR3 DNA is TGTGCCAGCAGTTCAAATCATGGACCTGGGGAGACCCAGTACTTC. This translates into CASSSNHGPGETQYF.

This clonotype was recorded a few times. This chain links TRBV14 with TRBJ2-2, with 9 bases matching TRBD1. Germline assignment: CDR1 SGHDN and CDR2 FVKESK. V was pared by 3 bases and J by 4 bases, with 6 bases of the junction left unmatched. The CDR3 consists of 16 residues. In DNA form, the CDR3 reads TGTGCCAGCAGCCACCCAGTGACAGGGGGCACCGGGGAGCTGTTTTTT. Protein product: CASSHPVTGGTGELFF.

This chain uses TRBV5-1 with TRBJ2-7; D may be TRBD1 (6 bases). The CDR3 is 17 amino acids. CDR1 and CDR2 (germline): SGHRS, YFSETQ. The V end was cut by 3 bases, the J end by 6 bases, with 25 bases between. The chain's CDR3 is CASSYSLTATQGGEQYF. The CDR3 coding sequence is TGCGCCAGCAGCTACTCCCTAACAGCTACTCAAGGGGGCGAGCAGTACTTC.

V is TRBV6-5 and J is TRBJ1-1, with D tentatively TRBD1 (5 bases). Germline V gives CDR1 MNHEY, CDR2 SVGAGI. Trimming shortened V by 11 bases and J by 4 bases, and 14 bases separated the two germline ends. This CDR3 has 12 residues. Here the CDR3 DNA reads TGTGCCGCTCAGGGTTCGGCCACTGAAGCTTTCTTT. This codes for CAAQGSATEAFF.

The CDR3 DNA is TGCGCCAGCAGCTCGGCAGTAAAGGGGTCCGGGGAGCTGTTTTTT. As protein: CASSSAVKGSGELFF. The chain uses TRBV5-1 and TRBJ2-2; maybe TRBD1 (5 bases). Germline CDR1 reads SGHRS; CDR2 reads YFSETQ. The CDR3 spans 15 residues. The V end was cut by 3 bases, the J end by 6 bases, with 15 bases between.

The CDR3 coding sequence is TGTGCCACCAGTGATCCCCGAAGACAGGGGGCCCTCGAAAAACTGTTTTTT. Its protein is CATSDPRRQGALEKLFF. The chain combines TRBV24-1 with TRBJ1-4, with TRBD1 matching 10 bases. This CDR3 is 17 amino acids long. V lost 3 bases and J lost 8; bases outside the gene matches: 11. The germline gives CDR1 KGHDR, CDR2 SFDVKD.

This sequence joins TRBV12-3 or TRBV12-4 and TRBJ1-2; maybe TRBD1 (5 bases). This CDR3 has 15 residues. Trimming left V 2 bases short and J 7 bases short, with 17 bases between. The CDR3, as DNA: TGTGCCAGCAGTTTAAGATCGGGGGTTATAGGTGGCTACACCTTC. Translated, it gives CASSLRSGVIGGYTF.

This clonotype has only a few counts. The chain uses TRBV27 and TRBJ2-3, with 9 bases lining up with TRBD1. The CDR3 has 14 residues. V shed 8 bases, J shed 3 bases, and the junction held 6 bases outside the gene matches. The germline gives CDR1 MNHEY, CDR2 SMNVEV (reference sequence). CDR3 sequence (DNA): TGTGCCAGCGGGACAGGGTTTATGACAGATACGCAGTATTTT. Translating gives CASGTGFMTDTQYF.

The gene calls are TRBV29-1 and TRBJ1-2, with a possible D match to TRBD1 (6 bases). Germline values: CDR1 SQVTM, CDR2 ANQGSEA. The CDR3 has 13 amino acids. Trimming pared 6 bases from V and 6 bases from J, leaving 17 bases between. CDR3 in amino acids: CSVSFGTRDGYTF. The CDR3 nucleotides read TGCAGCGTGTCATTCGGGACACGCGATGGCTACACCTTC.

This clonotype was observed a handful of times. V gene TRBV19 combines with J gene TRBJ1-2; 8 nucleotides agree with TRBD1. This CDR3 region has 13 residues. The ends lost 6 bases at V and 8 bases at J; junction bases unmatched: 8. From germline, CDR1 is LNHDA and CDR2 SQIVND (reference sequence). The CDR3 DNA sequence: TGTGCCAGTAGCCTCAGGGGGCGAGGAGGCTACACCTTC. Protein sequence: CASSLRGRGGYTF. The variable domain in full, with the rest retrieved from reference TRBV19 and TRBJ1-2, is DGGITQSPKYLFRKEGQNVTLSCEQNLNHDAMYWYRQDPGQGLRLIYYSQIVNDFQKGDIAEGYSVSREKKESFPLTVTSAQKNPTAFYLCASSLRGRGGYTFGSGTRLTVV.

This clonotype showed up many times. V gene TRBV12-3 or TRBV12-4 combines with J gene TRBJ2-1; D might be TRBD2 (5 bases). The CDR3 extends over 16 amino acids. The V gene lost 3 bases and the J gene lost 9 bases, with 21 bases spanning the gap. The CDR3 DNA is TGTGCCAGCAGTTTCCGGCGGACTGTCCAGGTCGGTGAGCAGTTCTTC. Protein sequence: CASSFRRTVQVGEQFF.

This clonotype was seen a few times. This sequence joins TRBV19 and TRBJ2-2, with D possibly matching TRBD2 (6 bases). Germline lookup yields CDR1 LNHDA and CDR2 SQIVND (reference sequence). The CDR3 is 14 residues long. The V end was cut by 7 bases, the J end by 5 bases, with 14 bases between. In DNA, the CDR3 is TGTGCCAGTACGAAACTAGCTGGGACCGGGGAGCTGTTTTTT. It yields the protein CASTKLAGTGELFF. The entire variable domain, with the rest obtained from reference TRBV19 and TRBJ2-2, is as follows: DGGITQSPKYLFRKEGQNVTLSCEQNLNHDAMYWYRQDPGQGLRLIYYSQIVNDFQKGDIAEGYSVSREKKESFPLTVTSAQKNPTAFYLCASTKLAGTGELFFGEGSRLTVL.

The chain combines TRBV7-2 with TRBJ2-5, with 9 bases identical to TRBD2. Per the germline V gene, CDR1 is SGHTA and CDR2 is FQGNSA. The CDR3 loop spans 15 amino acids. Trimming took 6 bases from V and 2 from J; bases not matched to a gene: 7. CDR3 nucleotide sequence: TGTGCCAGCAGTGGGGGACTAGCAGAACAAGAGACCCAGTACTTC. Protein product: CASSGGLAEQETQYF. Complete variable domain (other parts from reference TRBV7-2 and TRBJ2-5): GAGVSQSPSNKVTEKGKDVELRCDPISGHTALYWYRQSLGQGLEFLIYFQGNSAPDKSGLPSDRFSAERTGGSVSTLTIQRTQQEDSAVYLCASSGGLAEQETQYFGPGTRLLVL.

The chain recombines TRBV19 with TRBJ1-1, with D perhaps matching TRBD1 (5 bases). Germline CDR1 is LNHDA and CDR2 is SQIVND (reference sequence). V was cut by 7 bases and J by 1 base, with 13 bases left in between. The CDR3 loop spans 14 amino acids. The DNA for the CDR3 is TGTGCCAGTACCCGGGGGGATAAGAACACTGAAGCTTTCTTT. Translation gives CASTRGDKNTEAFF.

In its sample, this clonotype was seen a few times. V usage is TRBV12-3 or TRBV12-4 and J usage is TRBJ2-2; D gene uncertain. The V gene lost 3 bases and the J gene lost 4 bases, with 9 bases spanning the gap. The CDR3 consists of 14 residues. CDR3 bases: TGTGCCAGCAGTTTTTGGGATTCCACCGGGGAGCTGTTTTTT. It translates to CASSFWDSTGELFF.

The table lists this clonotype with many counts. V gene TRBV5-1 combines with J gene TRBJ2-7, with D unresolved. Germline V gives CDR1 SGHRS, CDR2 YFSETQ. This CDR3 spans 15 amino acids. With 3 bases removed from V and 0 bases from J, the gap between germline ends came to 13 bases. This CDR3 is CASSSSSSSSYEQYF. The CDR3 DNA is TGCGCCAGCAGCTCTTCATCCTCCAGCTCCTACGAGCAGTACTTC.

This clonotype was seen repeatedly, ten times or more. The genes are TRBV10-3 and TRBJ2-3, with D possibly being TRBD2 (5 bases). The CDR3 is 15 residues long. V was pared by 2 bases and J by 0 bases, with 9 bases between. Germline V gene lookup returns CDR1 ENHRY and CDR2 SYGVKD. Written as DNA, the CDR3 is TGTGCCATCAGTGAGGGAGCGGCTAGCACAGATACGCAGTATTTT. Its protein product is CAISEGAASTDTQYF.

The table lists this clonotype with a few counts. The chain links TRBV4-3 to TRBJ2-3; D may match TRBD1 or TRBD2 (5 bases each). Looked up from germline, CDR1 is LGHNA and CDR2 is YSLEER. The CDR3 is made up of 16 amino acids. Trimming stripped 0 bases from V and 1 base from J, with 11 bases between. This CDR3 is CASSQESGQGTDTQYF. The CDR3 DNA follows: TGCGCCAGCAGCCAAGAATCGGGGCAGGGCACAGATACGCAGTATTTT.

This clonotype was counted a few times. The chain uses TRBV9 and TRBJ2-2; D is ambiguous. V lost 3 bases, J lost 5 bases, and 14 bases lay in between. This CDR3 is built from 15 residues. Germline V gives CDR1 SGDLS, CDR2 YYNGEE. The CDR3 sequence: CASSATIGGTGELFF. CDR3 nucleotides: TGTGCCAGCAGCGCAACCATAGGTGGGACCGGGGAGCTGTTTTTT.

This clonotype was observed at least ten times. V and J are TRBV7-2 and TRBJ1-1; TRBD1 aligns across 8 bases. With 5 bases clipped from V and 1 base from J, the junction kept 6 bases outside the gene matches. Looked up from germline, CDR1 is SGHTA and CDR2 is FQGNSA. The CDR3 extends over 15 amino acids. The CDR3 region is CASSPKTGENTEAFF. DNA of the CDR3: TGTGCCAGCAGCCCAAAGACAGGGGAGAACACTGAAGCTTTCTTT.

This clonotype was observed many times. The CDR3 DNA sequence: TGTGCCAGCAGTTTATTGAAGGGGGAAGCTTTCTTT. It codes for CASSLLKGEAFF. The chain has TRBV28 and TRBJ1-1; a possible D gene is TRBD1 (5 bases). The CDR3 is 12 amino acids. V was cut by 1 base and J by 8 bases, with 8 bases left in between. Germline V gives CDR1 MDHEN, CDR2 SYDVKM.

This clonotype was seen at least ten times. The genes are TRBV25-1 and TRBJ1-3, with no clear D. Trimming took 6 bases from V and 1 from J, leaving 4 bases between them. This CDR3 is built from 12 residues. The germline CDR1 and CDR2 sequences are MGHDK and SYGVNS. As DNA, the CDR3 is TGTGCCAGCAGCCCGTCTGGAAACACCATATATTTT. It is translated as CASSPSGNTIYF.

CDR3 loop: CASNIRGLDSPLHF. The DNA for the CDR3 is TGCGCCAGCAACATCCGAGGGCTGGATTCACCCCTCCACTTT. This chain uses TRBV5-1 with TRBJ1-6; D is undetermined. Germline V lookup: CDR1 SGHRS, CDR2 YFSETQ. CDR3 length: 14 amino acids. Trimming shortened V by 6 bases and J by 8 bases, and 15 bases separated the two germline ends.

The V gene is TRBV7-2, the J gene TRBJ1-1; D not resolved. The CDR3 has 12 amino acids. Trimming removed 3 bases at V and 4 bases at J, with 6 bases between. Germline V gives CDR1 SGHTA, CDR2 FQGNSA. CDR3 sequence (DNA): TGTGCCAGCAGCTTCTTTTCCACTGAAGCTTTCTTT. This gives the protein CASSFFSTEAFF.

The sample holds many counts of this clonotype. V gene TRBV12-3 or TRBV12-4 combines with J gene TRBJ2-7; unclear D gene. The CDR3 is 14 residues long. Trimming removed 8 bases from V and 0 bases from J, with 14 bases in between. The CDR3 spells CASGQVIASYEQYF. CDR3 in DNA: TGTGCCAGCGGCCAGGTCATAGCCTCCTACGAGCAGTACTTC.